The 20 T cell receptor beta chains listed next were all sequenced from one sample in a study of blood T cells in healthy people across ages. A second PCR, run for about 7 to 12 cycles, used a sample-barcoded 5' primer plus a J-beta primer mix. TCRdb used MiXCR to reprocess the 5' RACE reads, holding one entry per CDR3 protein. The table has 1.8 million or so distinct CDR3 sequences, more than 35% seen once. The sample consisted of blood. The receptor source for this set is a human donor in good health.

V gene TRBV18 combines with J gene TRBJ1-1; TRBD1 matches at 8 bases. The CDR3 extends over 16 amino acids. The germline V gene has CDR1 KGHSH and CDR2 LQKENI. With V trimmed by 1 base and J by 0 bases, 4 bases remained unmatched. Here the CDR3 reads CASSPRDRGVNTEAFF. The CDR3 bases are TGTGCCAGCTCACCACGCGACAGGGGTGTGAACACTGAAGCTTTCTTT.

Ten or more counts support this clonotype. This chain's CDR3 is CASSLESRGTQYF. The CDR3 region has the DNA TGTGCCAGCAGCTTAGAATCCCGGGGGACCCAGTACTTC. The chain recombines TRBV7-9 with TRBJ2-5; D might be TRBD2 (5 bases). V lost 1 base and J 7 bases, leaving 10 bases between the germline ends. Germline V CDR1 and CDR2: SEHNR, FQNEAQ (reference sequence). This CDR3 is 13 amino acids long.

This chain joins TRBV12-3 or TRBV12-4 and TRBJ2-5, with TRBD1 identical over 8 bases. This CDR3 is 16 amino acids long. Trimming cost V 5 bases and J 2 bases; bases outside gene matches: 10. DNA of the CDR3: TGTGCCAGCAGTCAGACAGGGGCTCGGGAGCAAGAGACCCAGTACTTC. Protein product: CASSQTGAREQETQYF.

V gene TRBV6-5 combines with J gene TRBJ2-3; TRBD2 matches 9 bases. Germline values: CDR1 MNHEY, CDR2 SVGAGI. Trimming cost V 6 bases and J 3 bases; bases outside gene matches: 7. CDR3 length: 15 amino acids. CDR3 coding DNA: TGTGCCAGCAGCCCTAGCGGGATACCTACAGATACGCAGTATTTT. Its translation: CASSPSGIPTDTQYF.

V and J are TRBV5-1 and TRBJ2-2; 7 bases agree with TRBD1. V gave up 1 base and J gave up 6 bases; unmatched junction bases: 9. Per germline, CDR1 SGHRS and CDR2 YFSETQ. This CDR3 comprises 16 residues. In nucleotides, the CDR3 is TGCGCCAGCAGCTTGTTCGAGACAGGGATCCCCGGGGAGCTGTTTTTT. Protein: CASSLFETGIPGELFF. Variable domain in full (rest from reference TRBV5-1 and TRBJ2-2): KAGVTQTPRYLIKTRGQQVTLSCSPISGHRSVSWYQQTPGQGLQFLFEYFSETQRNKGNFPGRFSGRQFSNSRSEMNVSTLELGDSALYLCASSLFETGIPGELFFGEGSRLTVL.

V is TRBV13 and J is TRBJ2-4; 7 nucleotides line up with TRBD1. Germline V gene data show CDR1 as PRHDT and CDR2 as FYEKMQ (reference sequence). This CDR3 contains 19 residues. With V trimmed by 5 bases and J by 0 bases, 16 bases remained unmatched. The CDR3 sequence is CASSPPRRDSRLAKNIQYF. CDR3 DNA: TGTGCCAGCAGCCCCCCGAGAAGGGACAGCCGACTAGCCAAAAACATTCAGTACTTC.

The chain has TRBV4-2 and TRBJ1-1, with 8 bases matching TRBD1. This CDR3 comprises 16 residues. The J segment lost 1 base and the V segment lost 3 bases, leaving 7 bases of the junction unmatched. CDR1 and CDR2 from the germline V gene are LGHNA and YNFKEQ. The CDR3 loop reads CASSHADRGTNTEAFF. CDR3 coding DNA: TGTGCCAGCAGCCATGCAGACAGGGGCACGAACACTGAAGCTTTCTTT.

The chain carries TRBV18 and TRBJ1-2, with 9 nucleotides matching TRBD1. Germline V gene lookup returns CDR1 KGHSH and CDR2 LQKENI. The CDR3 is made up of 16 amino acids. Trimming cost V 1 base and J 3 bases; bases outside gene matches: 6. CDR3 in amino acids: CASSPRDRVEDYGYTF. Here the CDR3 DNA reads TGTGCCAGCTCACCACGGGACAGGGTAGAGGACTATGGCTACACCTTC.

The gene calls are TRBV5-5 and TRBJ1-4; a possible D gene is TRBD1 (5 bases). This CDR3 comprises 15 residues. CDR1 and CDR2 from the germline V gene are SGHKS and YYEKEE (reference sequence). V lost 3 bases to trimming and J lost 10 bases, with 19 bases between them. The CDR3 region has the DNA TGTGCCAGCAGCTCCGTGGGGCCAGCCGCCGGAAAACTGTTTTTT. Encoded protein: CASSSVGPAAGKLFF.

This clonotype was picked up a small number of times. The chain uses TRBV20-1 and TRBJ2-4; 10 nucleotides align to TRBD1. The CDR3 consists of 14 residues. The germline CDR1 and CDR2 sequences are DFQATT and SNEGSKA (reference sequence). J lost 5 bases, V lost 2 bases, and 3 bases had no gene match. The CDR3 DNA reads TGCAGTGCTAGAACCGGGACAGGGGAAAACATTCAGTACTTC. Translating it yields CSARTGTGENIQYF.

V and J are TRBV9 and TRBJ2-3; D uncertain. Trimming pared 4 bases from V and 3 bases from J, leaving 12 bases between. The CDR3 spans 14 residues. CDR1 and CDR2 (germline): SGDLS, YYNGEE. The CDR3 loop is CASSSFTATDTQYF. The CDR3 region has the DNA TGTGCCAGCAGCTCCTTCACAGCAACAGATACGCAGTATTTT.

This clonotype was seen only a few times. J is TRBJ2-7 and V is TRBV7-9; perhaps TRBD1 as D (5 bases). CDR1 and CDR2 from the germline V gene are SEHNR and FQNEAQ (reference sequence). The CDR3 has 15 residues. V lost 4 bases to trimming and J lost 3 bases, with 16 bases between them. Here the CDR3 reads CASSSGFGENYEQYF. CDR3 in DNA: TGTGCCAGCAGCTCAGGGTTTGGAGAAAACTACGAGCAGTACTTC.

Comments on this clonotype: Being one base from a much bigger clone, this may be a read error. This rearrangement joins TRBV29-1 to TRBJ2-1; a possible D gene is TRBD1 (5 bases). Per the germline V gene, CDR1 is SQVTM and CDR2 is ANQGSEA. The CDR3 runs to 13 residues. V dropped 4 bases and J dropped 10 bases, with 17 bases sitting between them. In nucleotides, the CDR3 is TGCAGCGTTGCCCTGACAGCGTTCGGCGAGCAGTTCTTC. It translates to CSVALTAFGEQFF.

This clonotype was seen more than once but under ten times. The CDR3 nucleotides are TGTGCCAGCAGCCTATACCTAGGGACTAGATTTGAGCAGTTCTTC. Translating it yields CASSLYLGTRFEQFF. The chain couples TRBV7-3 to TRBJ2-1; 8 bases line up with TRBD2. Trimming took 5 bases from V and 9 from J; bases not matched to a gene: 12. This CDR3 has 15 amino acids. Germline lookup yields CDR1 SGHTA and CDR2 FQGTGA.

This chain connects TRBV13 to TRBJ2-3; D is ambiguous. CDR3 size: 14 residues. The germline V gene has CDR1 PRHDT and CDR2 FYEKMQ (reference sequence). V was pared by 4 bases and J by 5 bases, with 13 bases between. The CDR3 DNA reads as TGTGCCAGCAGCTCCCCGCCCATGGGAGATACGCAGTATTTT. Encoded protein: CASSSPPMGDTQYF.

This clonotype was observed a few times. The J gene is TRBJ2-1, the V gene TRBV7-2, with 7 bases aligning to TRBD2. Germline V CDR1 and CDR2: SGHTA, FQGNSA. The CDR3 length is 13 residues. The V segment lost 6 bases and the J segment 13 bases; nucleotides outside the gene matches: 12. CDR3 sequence: CASSFRTRHTQFF. The CDR3 nucleotides read TGTGCCAGCAGTTTTCGGACTAGGCACACCCAGTTCTTC.

On this clonotype: Since a much larger clone is just one base distant, this may be a read error. The CDR3 DNA is TGTGCCAGCGGCTTAGGGACAGCTCTGAACGAGCAGTACTTC. This sequence encodes CASGLGTALNEQYF. The rearrangement uses TRBV11-2 and TRBJ2-4, with 7 positions matching TRBD1. The DNA end is more similar to TRBJ2-7, so the J call may be wrong. Germline lookup yields CDR1 SGHAT and CDR2 FQNNGV. The CDR3 covers 14 residues.

This clonotype appeared many times. The chain is built from TRBV28 and TRBJ2-1; D is uncertain. V was trimmed by 4 bases and J by 6 bases, leaving 16 bases between them. Germline CDR1 and CDR2: MDHEN and SYDVKM. The length of the CDR3 is 15 residues. CDR3 loop: CASSWNILPINEQFF. The CDR3 DNA reads as TGTGCCAGCAGTTGGAATATCCTACCTATCAATGAGCAGTTCTTC.

This chain joins TRBV4-2 and TRBJ2-2, with TRBD2 matching over 14 bases. J gave up 0 bases and V 1 base, and 7 bases lay outside the gene matches. This CDR3 spans 20 amino acids. The germline CDR1 and CDR2 sequences are LGHNA and YNFKEQ. The CDR3 sequence is CASSQGMGTSGGPNTGELFF. The CDR3 nucleotides read TGTGCCAGCAGCCAAGGAATGGGGACTAGCGGGGGCCCGAACACCGGGGAGCTGTTTTTT.

The genes are TRBV7-6 and TRBJ2-3; unclear D gene. This CDR3 spans 13 amino acids. Trimming removed 1 base from V and 4 bases from J, with 6 bases in between. The V gene's germline CDR1 is SGHVS and CDR2 FNYEAQ. CDR3 DNA sequence: TGTGCCAGCAGCTTAGATAAGGCAGATACGCAGTATTTT. Translating gives CASSLDKADTQYF.